A selection of T cell receptor beta chains follows, all from one sample in a study of blood T cells in healthy people across ages. A single record per CDR3 protein comes from TCRdb applying MiXCR to the 5' RACE reads. The sample shows fewer than 900,000 distinct CDR3 sequences, 35% to 40% of them seen only once. Sequenced material: blood. The source of these receptors is a man between 18 and 29 years old in good health. Each CDR3 is given with its conserved first and last residue. Each record gives: V gene, D gene, clone size, J gene, CDR3 DNA, CDR3 protein. The D gene is left open where the match is weak. Expanded clones are given a class, and other clones once, few, many or no size at all.

TRBV10-3	.	many	TRBJ1-2	TGTGCCATCCCGACAAATAACTATGGCTACACCTTC	CAIPTNNYGYTF
TRBV12-3/TRBV12-4	.	.	TRBJ2-7	TGTGCCAGCAAGGGGGGGCAGGGAGTTTTGTACGAGCAGTACTTC	CASKGGQGVLYEQYF
TRBV11-2	.	.	TRBJ2-5	TGTGCCAGCAGCCCAGAAAGACGCGAGACCCAGTACTTC	CASSPERRETQYF
TRBV9	.	many	TRBJ2-3	TGTGCCAGCAGCGTAGGAGCAGATACGCAGTATTTT	CASSVGADTQYF
TRBV6-2/TRBV6-3	.	few	TRBJ1-1	TGTGCCAGCAGTTACTCGAGCGCCCAAGCTTTCTTT	CASSYSSAQAFF
TRBV27	.	.	TRBJ1-1	TGTGCCAGCAGTCTGAAGGGGCTTGGACAGACGAAAGCTTTCTTT	CASSLKGLGQTKAFF
TRBV2	.	.	TRBJ1-1	TGTGCCAGCAGCGGATCCCAGAACACTGAAGCTTTCTTT	CASSGSQNTEAFF
TRBV9	TRBD2	.	TRBJ2-3	TGTGCCAGCAGCGTAGGCACTAGCGGCCACACAGATACGCAGTATTTT	CASSVGTSGHTDTQYF
TRBV6-5	.	.	TRBJ1-2	TGTGCCGGCAGGCCCCCTGGGGGGGATGGCTACACCTTC	CAGRPPGGDGYTF
TRBV12-3/TRBV12-4	.	.	TRBJ2-7	TGTGCCAGCAGTAACCGGGTCCCTACCTACGAGCAGTACTTC	CASSNRVPTYEQYF
TRBV6-2/TRBV6-3	.	.	TRBJ1-5	TGTGCCAGCAGTGTGGGGCTTCAAAACCACAATCAGCCCCAGCATTTT	CASSVGLQNHNQPQHF
TRBV12-3/TRBV12-4	TRBD1	few	TRBJ1-4	TGTGCCAGCAGTTTAAAGGGACAGGGGGCGCAGGCTAATGAAAAACTGTTTTTT	CASSLKGQGAQANEKLFF
TRBV7-6	TRBD1	.	TRBJ2-7	TGTGCCAGCAGCCCCTTGGACAGGGTTAGCAATGAGCAGTACTTC	CASSPLDRVSNEQYF
TRBV11-2	TRBD1	.	TRBJ2-3	TGTGCCAGCAGCTTGGAGACAGGGTCTGGCACAGATACGCAGTATTTT	CASSLETGSGTDTQYF
TRBV5-1	.	.	TRBJ2-3	TGCGCCAGCAGCTTGGGGACATTTTATATTAGCACAGATACGCAGTATTTT	CASSLGTFYISTDTQYF
TRBV29-1	TRBD2	few	TRBJ2-2	TGCAGCGTTGAAAGGTCTAGCGGGGGCACCGGGGAGCTGTTTTTT	CSVERSSGGTGELFF
TRBV12-5	.	few	TRBJ2-5	TGTGCTAGTGGTTTCTCAGGCCAAGAGACCCAGTACTTC	CASGFSGQETQYF
TRBV12-3/TRBV12-4	.	.	TRBJ1-2	TGTGCCAGCAGGGGGACGACACGGGGGGTATCTGGCTACACCTTC	CASRGTTRGVSGYTF
TRBV12-3/TRBV12-4	.	few	TRBJ1-5	TGTGCCAGCAGTCCCCGTAGTGGGAATCAGCCCCAGCATTTT	CASSPRSGNQPQHF
TRBV15	TRBD2	few	TRBJ2-7	TGTGCCACCAGCAGAGGTGAGGCTAGCGGCAACAATGAGCAGTACTTC	CATSRGEASGNNEQYF
TRBV7-6	.	.	TRBJ2-7	TGTGCCAGAATCTGCGGGACATTCTACGAGCAGTACTTC	CARICGTFYEQYF
TRBV2	.	few	TRBJ1-2	TGTGCCAGCAGTGTGACCCTCCAGGACTATGGCTACACCTTC	CASSVTLQDYGYTF
TRBV20-1	.	few	TRBJ2-7	TGCAGTGCTCCTCGACCCTCGTCCTACGAGCAGTACTTC	CSAPRPSSYEQYF